One sample yielded the 3 T cell receptor beta chains listed below, sequenced in a study of shared clonotypes between healthy human individuals. Profiled with immunoSEQ multiplex PCR; TCRdb holds only in-frame clones, not every one. The table includes 550,000 to 800,000 clones, less than 85% detected once. The source material was memory CD4+ T cells sorted from blood. Subset reported: CD45RA-negative fraction. Receptors were obtained from a woman younger than 45 in good health.

Of note for this clone: Other DNA sequences in this sample translate to the same CDR3. The rearrangement joins TRBV27 to TRBJ2-3; tentatively, D is TRBD2 (6 bases). V was cut by 3 bases and J by 1 base, with 14 bases left in between. This CDR3 spans 16 amino acids. Germline V gene sequence: CDR1 MNHEY, CDR2 SMNVEV (reference sequence). This chain's CDR3 is CASSLYSGRRTDTQYF. The CDR3 DNA reads as TGTGCCAGCAGTTTGTATAGCGGTAGACGCACAGATACGCAGTATTTT.

The chain employs TRBV30 and TRBJ2-3, with 9 nucleotides matching TRBD2. The CDR3 is made up of 12 amino acids. CDR1 and CDR2 from the germline V gene are GTSNPN and SVGIG (reference sequence). The V gene end was trimmed by 3 bases and the J gene end by 5 bases; junction bases not matched to a gene: 0. The CDR3 nucleotides read TGTGCCTGGAGGACTAGCGGAGATACGCAGTATTTT. As protein: CAWRTSGDTQYF.

This clone showed up just a few times. The rearrangement uses TRBV7-2 and TRBJ2-5; 10 nucleotides agree with TRBD2. CDR1 and CDR2 from the germline V gene are SGHTA and FQGNSA. Germline trimming cut 3 bases from V and 4 bases from J; bases unmatched to any gene: 5. This CDR3 has 15 residues. As DNA, the CDR3 is TGTGCCAGCAGCTTTTCTAGCGGGAGTGGAGAGACCCAGTACTTC. Translated: CASSFSSGSGETQYF.